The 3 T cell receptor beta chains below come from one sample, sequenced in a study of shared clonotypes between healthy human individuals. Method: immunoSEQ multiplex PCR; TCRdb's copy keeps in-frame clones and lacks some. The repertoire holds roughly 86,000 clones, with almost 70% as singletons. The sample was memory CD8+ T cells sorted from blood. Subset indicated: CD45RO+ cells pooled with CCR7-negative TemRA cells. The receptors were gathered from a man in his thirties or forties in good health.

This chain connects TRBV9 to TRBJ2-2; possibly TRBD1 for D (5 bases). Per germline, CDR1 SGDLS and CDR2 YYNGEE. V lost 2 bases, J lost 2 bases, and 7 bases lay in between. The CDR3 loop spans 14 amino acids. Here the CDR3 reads CASSVQGNTGELFF. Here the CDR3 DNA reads TGTGCCAGCAGCGTCCAGGGCAACACCGGGGAGCTGTTTTTT.

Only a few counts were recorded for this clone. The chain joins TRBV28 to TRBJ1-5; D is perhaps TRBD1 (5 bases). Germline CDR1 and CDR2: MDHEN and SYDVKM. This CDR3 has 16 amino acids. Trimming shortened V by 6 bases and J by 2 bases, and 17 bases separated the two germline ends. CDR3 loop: CASRRLGTIGNQPQHF. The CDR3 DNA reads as TGTGCCAGCAGACGCCTCGGGACTATCGGCAATCAGCCCCAGCATTTT. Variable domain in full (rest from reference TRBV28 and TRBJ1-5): DVKVTQSSRYLVKRTGEKVFLECVQDMDHENMFWYRQDPGLGLRLIYFSYDVKMKEKGDIPEGYSVSREKKERFSLILESASTNQTSMYLCASRRLGTIGNQPQHFGDGTRLSIL.

In nucleotides, the CDR3 is TGTGCCAGCAGCCCTATAGCGGGAGGGCCTTCGGGGGAGCAGTACTTC. As protein: CASSPIAGGPSGEQYF. The genes are TRBV7-2 and TRBJ2-7; 11 nucleotides align to TRBD2. The germline gives CDR1 SGHTA, CDR2 FQGNSA. V trimming: 5 bases; J trimming: 7 bases; junction bases outside the gene matches: 13. The CDR3 spans 16 residues. The full variable domain, with the rest looked up from reference TRBV7-2 and TRBJ2-7, is GAGVSQSPSNKVTEKGKDVELRCDPISGHTALYWYRQSLGQGLEFLIYFQGNSAPDKSGLPSDRFSAERTGGSVSTLTIQRTQQEDSAVYLCASSPIAGGPSGEQYFGPGTRLTVT.